The rows below give T cell receptor beta chains drawn from one sample of a study of post-analysis software for immune sequencing data. TCRdb recomputed calls from the PCR reads with MiXCR, one row per CDR3 protein. The table includes hundreds of thousands of distinct CDR3 sequences, approximately 34% detected once. Sequencing was carried out using blood. These receptors were taken from a girl aged 10 to 17 with multiple sclerosis. The CDR3 runs from the conserved cysteine through the conserved F or W. A D gene is named only where the DNA matches it firmly. Part of the rows lack a size; the others show once, few, many or a class for expanded clones.

>TRBJ2-1|TRBD2|TRBV20-1|many
TGCAGTGCCCGTCCCCTAGCGGCCTCCTACAATGAGCAGTTCTTC
CSARPLAASYNEQFF
>TRBJ1-5|.|TRBV25-1|few
TGTGCCAGCAGTGAAGCATCAGGGAATCAGCCCCAGCATTTT
CASSEASGNQPQHF
>TRBJ2-2|.|TRBV29-1|.
TGCAGCGTTCAGGCCCCCGGCGGGGAGCGGTTTTTT
CSVQAPGGERFF
>TRBJ1-1|.|TRBV29-1|many
TGCAGCGTTGTAGGGACCCTCGTTACTGAAGCTTTCTTT
CSVVGTLVTEAFF
>TRBJ1-1|.|TRBV7-2|many
TGTGCCAGCAGCCTTCGACAGGCGGGCACTGAAGCTTTCTTT
CASSLRQAGTEAFF
>TRBJ2-1|TRBD2|TRBV5-6|many
TGTGCCAGCAGCGTAATACTAGCGGGGGTTACCAATGAGCAGTTCTTC
CASSVILAGVTNEQFF
>TRBJ2-3|TRBD1|TRBV12-3/TRBV12-4|.
TGTGCCAGCAGCCAGGGGGCGCGAGCAGATGCGCAGTATTTT
CASSQGARADAQYF
>TRBJ1-2|TRBD1|TRBV7-2|many
TGTGCCAGCAGCTTAGCAGGGGGACAGGGTGTCTATGGCTACACCTTC
CASSLAGGQGVYGYTF
>TRBJ2-6|.|TRBV6-1|.
TGTGCCAGCAGTATTGAAGGGGCCGGGGCCAACGTCCTGACTTTC
CASSIEGAGANVLTF
>TRBJ2-1|.|TRBV5-1|many
TGCGCCAGCAGCTTGGGAGGCCTGGAGAATGAGCAGTTCTTC
CASSLGGLENEQFF
>TRBJ1-5|.|TRBV20-1|few
TGCAGTGCTAGAGAAACGTTCAATCAGCCCCAGCATTTT
CSARETFNQPQHF
>TRBJ1-5|.|TRBV20-1|.
TGCAGTACTAGAGATGCACTCGGACTGGGCAATCAGCCCCAGCATTTT
CSTRDALGLGNQPQHF
>TRBJ2-7|TRBD2|TRBV28|many
TGTGCCAGCAGCGGGGGGTACGAGCAGTACTTC
CASSGGYEQYF
>TRBJ2-1|TRBD2|TRBV20-1|.
TGCAGCACACCGGGCGGGAGTAACAATGAGCAGTTCTTC
CSTPGGSNNEQFF
>TRBJ1-1|.|TRBV5-6|few
TGTGCCAGCAGCCCAGAAGGTGATCGCTGGGGCCTGAACACTGAAGCTTTCTTT
CASSPEGDRWGLNTEAFF
>TRBJ2-3|TRBD1|TRBV2|many
TGTGCCAGCAGACTTGGACAGGGCCACACAGATACGCAGTATTTT
CASRLGQGHTDTQYF
>TRBJ2-7|.|TRBV6-1|few
TGTGCCAGCAGCCGCTCCGGGGCCTACGAGCAGTACTTC
CASSRSGAYEQYF
>TRBJ1-2|.|TRBV5-1|.
TGCGCCAGCAGCTTGGAGGCCACGCAGGGAAATGGCTACACCTTC
CASSLEATQGNGYTF
>TRBJ2-7|.|TRBV4-1|.
TGCGCCAGCAGCCACGGCGAGCAGTACTTC
CASSHGEQYF
>TRBJ2-3|TRBD2|TRBV7-2|.
TGTGCCAGCAGCCCCCAAGCGGGAGAAATGAATACGCAGTATTTT
CASSPQAGEMNTQYF
>TRBJ1-6|.|TRBV12-3/TRBV12-4|many
TGTGCCAGCACCTTAGCGGGGCGGTATAATTCACCCCTCCACTTT
CASTLAGRYNSPLHF
>TRBJ1-6|.|TRBV5-1|.
TGCGCCAGCAGCTTGGGGACATCACCCAGCTCCTATAATTCACCCCTCCACTTT
CASSLGTSPSSYNSPLHF
>TRBJ2-7|.|TRBV12-3/TRBV12-4|.
TGTGCCAGCAGCCGCCGGGCCGCCAGCTCCTACGAGCAGTACTTC
CASSRRAASSYEQYF
>TRBJ1-2|.|TRBV3-1|many
TGTGCCAGCAGCCAAGGGGCAGGGGCAACGAACTATGGCTACACCTTC
CASSQGAGATNYGYTF
>TRBJ2-1|.|TRBV5-1|.
TGCGCCAGCAGCTTGGTAGTAGAGGGCGAGCAGTTCTTC
CASSLVVEGEQFF
>TRBJ1-1|.|TRBV11-2|few
TGTGCCAGCAGCCCAACGGTAGTACAGGCTGGGGCTTTCTTT
CASSPTVVQAGAFF
>TRBJ1-5|.|TRBV4-1|many
TGCGCCAGCAGCCAACAGGTGGATCAGCCCCAGCATTTT
CASSQQVDQPQHF
>TRBJ2-5|.|TRBV7-9|.
TGTACCAGCATCCCCAGGGGCTTCGGGAATGAGCAGTACTTC
CTSIPRGFGNEQYF
>TRBJ2-3|.|TRBV10-3|.
TGTGCCATCCAAGACAGGAGGGGAGATACGCAGTATTTT
CAIQDRRGDTQYF
>TRBJ2-7|.|TRBV20-1|few
TGCAGTGCTCCACCACAAGGGAACGAGCAGTACTTC
CSAPPQGNEQYF
>TRBJ1-2|.|TRBV12-3/TRBV12-4|many
TGTGCCAGCACCCTGCACGAGGGGTCTAACTATGGCTACACCTTC
CASTLHEGSNYGYTF
>TRBJ1-1|TRBD1|TRBV20-1|few
TGCAGTGCTAGAGATAGAACAGGGGGGGTGCGCACTGAAGCTTTCTTT
CSARDRTGGVRTEAFF
>TRBJ2-2|.|TRBV7-9|.
TGTGCCAGCAGACCGAACGCGGGACCGCCTGGCACCGGGGAGCTGTTTTTT
CASRPNAGPPGTGELFF
>TRBJ2-1|.|TRBV7-9|many
TGTGCCAGCAGCCCCCGGGGTTACAATGAGCAGTTCTTC
CASSPRGYNEQFF
>TRBJ2-1|.|TRBV18|many
TGTGCCAGCTCACCATTAGAAGCCTCCTACAATGAGCAGTTCTTC
CASSPLEASYNEQFF
>TRBJ2-1|TRBD1|TRBV7-9|many
TGTGCCAGCCGGGGGGGACAGGGGACCAACAATGAGCAGTTCTTC
CASRGGQGTNNEQFF
>TRBJ1-5|.|TRBV7-8|many
TGTGCCAGCAGCCCTCTACCGACAGGAACTTATAGCAATCAGCCCCAGCATTTT
CASSPLPTGTYSNQPQHF
>TRBJ2-7|.|TRBV4-2|.
TGTGCCAGCAGCCAAGACCCCCAGGGGCTAGCGGAACATGGCGAGCAGTACTTC
CASSQDPQGLAEHGEQYF
>TRBJ2-5|TRBD2|TRBV20-1|.
TGCAGTGCTAGACTCCTAGCGGGGGCGCAAGAGGCCCAGTACTTC
CSARLLAGAQEAQYF
>TRBJ2-1|TRBD1|TRBV24-1|once
TGTGCCACCAGTGATTTGCAGGCGAGGGGGCATAATGAGCAGTTCTTC
CATSDLQARGHNEQFF
>TRBJ2-5|.|TRBV4-1|once
TGCGCCAGCAGCCACAGCAGAGAAGGGAAAGAGACCCAGTACTTC
CASSHSREGKETQYF
>TRBJ2-5|TRBD1|TRBV27|.
TGTGCCAGCAGTTTTCAGGGGGTCGGGACCCAGTACTTC
CASSFQGVGTQYF
>TRBJ2-1|.|TRBV7-2|many
TGTGCCAGCAGCTTGGATAGCGGAACTCACAATGAGCAGTTCTTC
CASSLDSGTHNEQFF